This T cell receptor (beta chain) originates from a study of blood T cells in healthy people across ages. The CDR3 has 13 amino acids. Germline loops: CDR1 LNHNV, CDR2 YYDKDF (reference sequence). Trimming pared 2 bases from V and 3 bases from J, leaving 6 bases between. Notes on this clonotype: Its antigen is unidentified.

A second PCR, run for roughly 7 to 11 cycles, used a sample-barcoded 5' primer plus a J-beta primer mix. Unique molecular identifiers of 12 random nucleotides labeled each cDNA. TCRdb recomputed calls from the 5' RACE reads with MiXCR, one row per CDR3 protein. The table lists over 1,500,000 distinct CDR3 sequences, roughly 49% of them singletons. Ranging in age from about 6 to 95, the donors were healthy Caucasian individuals from Russia. The extraction recovered at least 5.5 micrograms of total RNA per sample. Whole-study results and caveats: Older age went with lower TCR beta diversity per million T cells, in a roughly linear way.

Material for sequencing was blood. This sequence was found in a middle-aged woman in good health. V and J are TRBV15 and TRBJ2-3; D gene uncertain. The CDR3, as DNA: TGTGCCACCAGCAGAAGCGATACAGATACGCAGTATTTT. Protein sequence: CATSRSDTDTQYF.